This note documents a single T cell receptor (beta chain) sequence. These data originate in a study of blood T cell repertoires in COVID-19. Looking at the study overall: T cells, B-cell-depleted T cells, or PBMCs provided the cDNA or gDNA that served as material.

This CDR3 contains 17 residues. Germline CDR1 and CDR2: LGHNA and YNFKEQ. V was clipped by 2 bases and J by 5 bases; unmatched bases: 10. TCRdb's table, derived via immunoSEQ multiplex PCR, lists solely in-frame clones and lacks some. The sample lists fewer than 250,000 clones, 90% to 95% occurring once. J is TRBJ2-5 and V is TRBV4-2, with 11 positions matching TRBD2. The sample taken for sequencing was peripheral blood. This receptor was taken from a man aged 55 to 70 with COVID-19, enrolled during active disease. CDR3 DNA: TGTGCCAGCAGCCAAAAATTAGCGGGAGGGCCCGGGGAGACCCAGTACTTC. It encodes CASSQKLAGGPGETQYF.